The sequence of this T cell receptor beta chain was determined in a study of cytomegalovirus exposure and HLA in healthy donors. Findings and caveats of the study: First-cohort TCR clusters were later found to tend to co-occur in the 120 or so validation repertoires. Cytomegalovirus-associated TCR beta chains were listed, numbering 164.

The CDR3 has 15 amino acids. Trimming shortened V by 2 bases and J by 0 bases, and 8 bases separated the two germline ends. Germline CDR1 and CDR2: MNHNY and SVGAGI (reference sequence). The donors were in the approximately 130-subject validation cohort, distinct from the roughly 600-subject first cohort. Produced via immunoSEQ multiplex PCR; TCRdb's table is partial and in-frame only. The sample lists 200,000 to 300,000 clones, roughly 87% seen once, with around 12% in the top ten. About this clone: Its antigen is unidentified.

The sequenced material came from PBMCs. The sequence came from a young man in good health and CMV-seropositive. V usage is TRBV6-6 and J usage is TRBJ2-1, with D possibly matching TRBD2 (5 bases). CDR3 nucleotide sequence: TGTGCCAGCAGTTACGAGCGGAGCTCCTACAATGAGCAGTTCTTC. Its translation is CASSYERSSYNEQFF.